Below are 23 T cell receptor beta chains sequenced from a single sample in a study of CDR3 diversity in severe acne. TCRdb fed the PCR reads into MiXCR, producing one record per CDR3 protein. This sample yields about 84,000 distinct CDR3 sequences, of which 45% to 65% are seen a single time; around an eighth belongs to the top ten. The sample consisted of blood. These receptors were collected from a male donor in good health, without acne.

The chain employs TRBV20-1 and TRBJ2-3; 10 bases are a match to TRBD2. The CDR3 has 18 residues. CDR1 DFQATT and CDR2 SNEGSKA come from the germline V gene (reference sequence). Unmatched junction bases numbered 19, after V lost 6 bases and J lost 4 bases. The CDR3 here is CSATPRTRLAGDPDTQYF. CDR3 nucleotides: TGCAGTGCCACTCCCCGAACCCGGCTAGCGGGAGACCCAGATACGCAGTATTTT.

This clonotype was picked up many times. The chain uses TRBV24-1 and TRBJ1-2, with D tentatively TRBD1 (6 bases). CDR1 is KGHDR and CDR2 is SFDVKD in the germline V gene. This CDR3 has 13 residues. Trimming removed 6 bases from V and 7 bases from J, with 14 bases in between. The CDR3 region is CATSPRDISGYTF. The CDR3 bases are TGTGCCACCAGTCCCCGGGACATCTCTGGCTACACCTTC.

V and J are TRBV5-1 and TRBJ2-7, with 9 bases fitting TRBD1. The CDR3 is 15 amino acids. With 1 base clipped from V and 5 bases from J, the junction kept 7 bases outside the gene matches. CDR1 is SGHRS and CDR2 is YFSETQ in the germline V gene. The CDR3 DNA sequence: TGCGCCAGCAGCTTGTGGGGGACAGGGTGGCACGAGCAGTACTTC. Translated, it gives CASSLWGTGWHEQYF.

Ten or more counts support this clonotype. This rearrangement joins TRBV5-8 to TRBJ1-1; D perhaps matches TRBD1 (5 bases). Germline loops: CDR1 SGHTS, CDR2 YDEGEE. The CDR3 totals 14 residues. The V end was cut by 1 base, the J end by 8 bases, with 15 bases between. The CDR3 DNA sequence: TGTGCCAGCAGCTTGTACGACAGTTGGAAGGAAGCTTTCTTT. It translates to CASSLYDSWKEAFF.

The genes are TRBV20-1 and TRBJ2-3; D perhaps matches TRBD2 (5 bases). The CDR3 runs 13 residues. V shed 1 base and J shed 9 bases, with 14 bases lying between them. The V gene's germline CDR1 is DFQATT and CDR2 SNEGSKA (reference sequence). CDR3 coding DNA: TGCAGTGCTAGAGGCGGTAGCGTTGTCACGCAGTATTTT. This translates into CSARGGSVVTQYF.

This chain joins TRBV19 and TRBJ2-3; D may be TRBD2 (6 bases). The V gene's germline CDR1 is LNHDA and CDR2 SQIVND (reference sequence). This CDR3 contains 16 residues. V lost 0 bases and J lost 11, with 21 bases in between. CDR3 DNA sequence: TGTGCCAGTAGTATAGATGGCAGGGCGGACTACAATGAGCAGTATTTT. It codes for CASSIDGRADYNEQYF.

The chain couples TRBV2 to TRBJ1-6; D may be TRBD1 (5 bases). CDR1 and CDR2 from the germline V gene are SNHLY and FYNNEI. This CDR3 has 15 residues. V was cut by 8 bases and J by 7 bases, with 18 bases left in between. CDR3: CASGLSYGTNSPLHF. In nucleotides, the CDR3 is TGTGCCAGCGGTCTCTCGTACGGGACGAATTCACCCCTCCACTTT.

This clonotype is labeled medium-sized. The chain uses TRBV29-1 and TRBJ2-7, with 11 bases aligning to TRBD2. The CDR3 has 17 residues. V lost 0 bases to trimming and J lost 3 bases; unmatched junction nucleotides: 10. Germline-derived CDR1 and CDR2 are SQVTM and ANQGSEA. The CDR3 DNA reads TGCAGCGTTGAAGAGGCAGGGGGGCTAGCGGGAGGCTACGAGCAGTACTTC. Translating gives CSVEEAGGLAGGYEQYF.

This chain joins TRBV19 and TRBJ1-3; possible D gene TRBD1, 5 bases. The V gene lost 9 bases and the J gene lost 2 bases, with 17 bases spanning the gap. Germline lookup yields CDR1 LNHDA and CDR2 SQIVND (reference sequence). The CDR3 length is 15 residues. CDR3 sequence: CASQTGVGPGNTIYF. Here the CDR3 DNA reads TGTGCCAGCCAGACGGGGGTCGGGCCTGGAAACACCATATATTTT.

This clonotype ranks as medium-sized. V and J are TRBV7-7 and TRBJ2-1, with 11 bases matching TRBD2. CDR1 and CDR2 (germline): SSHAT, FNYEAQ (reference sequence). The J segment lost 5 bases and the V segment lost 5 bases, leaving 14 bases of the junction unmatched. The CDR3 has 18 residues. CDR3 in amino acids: CASSPTLEPGLADNEQFF. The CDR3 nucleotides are TGTGCCAGCAGCCCTACACTCGAACCGGGACTAGCGGACAATGAGCAGTTCTTC.

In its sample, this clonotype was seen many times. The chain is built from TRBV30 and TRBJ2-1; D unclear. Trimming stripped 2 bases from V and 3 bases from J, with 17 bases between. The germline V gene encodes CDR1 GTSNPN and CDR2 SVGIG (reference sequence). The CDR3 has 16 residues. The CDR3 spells CAWSKHIGPFYNEQFF. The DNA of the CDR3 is TGTGCCTGGAGTAAACACATTGGGCCATTCTACAATGAGCAGTTCTTC.

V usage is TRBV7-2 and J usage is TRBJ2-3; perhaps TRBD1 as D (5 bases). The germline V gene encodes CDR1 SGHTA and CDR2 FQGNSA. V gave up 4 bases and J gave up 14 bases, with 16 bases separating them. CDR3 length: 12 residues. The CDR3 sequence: CASSSSVGALYF. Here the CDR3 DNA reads TGTGCCAGCAGCTCGTCGGTAGGGGCGCTGTATTTT.

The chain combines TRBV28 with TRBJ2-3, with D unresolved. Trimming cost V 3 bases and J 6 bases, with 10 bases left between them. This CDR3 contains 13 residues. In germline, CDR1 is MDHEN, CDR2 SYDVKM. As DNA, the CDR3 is TGTGCCAGCAGTTTCACGAGTGACGATACGCAGTATTTT. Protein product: CASSFTSDDTQYF.

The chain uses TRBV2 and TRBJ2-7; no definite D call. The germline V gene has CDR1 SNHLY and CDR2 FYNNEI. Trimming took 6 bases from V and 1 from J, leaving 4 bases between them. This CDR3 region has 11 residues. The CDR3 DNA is TGTGCCAGCAGGATATCCTACGAGCAGTACTTC. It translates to CASRISYEQYF.

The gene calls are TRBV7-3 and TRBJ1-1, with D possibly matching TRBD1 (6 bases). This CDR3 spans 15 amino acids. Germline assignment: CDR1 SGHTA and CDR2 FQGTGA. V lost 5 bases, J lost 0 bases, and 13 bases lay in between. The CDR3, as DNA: TGTGCCAGCAGCCCTCGAGGGGGAATGAACACTGAAGCTTTCTTT. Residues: CASSPRGGMNTEAFF. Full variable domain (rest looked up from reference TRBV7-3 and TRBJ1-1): GAGVSQTPSNKVTEKGKYVELRCDPISGHTALYWYRQSLGQGPEFLIYFQGTGAADDSGLPNDRFFAVRPEGSVSTLKIQRTERGDSAVYLCASSPRGGMNTEAFFGQGTRLTVV.

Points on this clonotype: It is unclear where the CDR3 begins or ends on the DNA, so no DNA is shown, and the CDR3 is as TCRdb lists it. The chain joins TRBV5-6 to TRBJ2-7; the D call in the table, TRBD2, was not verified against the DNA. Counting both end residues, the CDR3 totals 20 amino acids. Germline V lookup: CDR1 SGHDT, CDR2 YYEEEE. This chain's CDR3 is CASSFYICSARRGLDTEQYF.

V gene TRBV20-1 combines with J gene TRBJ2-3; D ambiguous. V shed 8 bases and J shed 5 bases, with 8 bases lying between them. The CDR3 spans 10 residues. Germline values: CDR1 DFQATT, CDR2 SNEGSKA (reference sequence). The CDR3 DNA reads TGCAGTTTCGGGCGAGATACGCAGTATTTT. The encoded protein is CSFGRDTQYF.

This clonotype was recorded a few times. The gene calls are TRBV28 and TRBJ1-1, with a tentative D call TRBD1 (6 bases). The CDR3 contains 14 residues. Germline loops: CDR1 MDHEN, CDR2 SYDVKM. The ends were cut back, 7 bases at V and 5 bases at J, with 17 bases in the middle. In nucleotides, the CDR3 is TGTGCCAGCATGGGCCCAAGGAGGGGGACTGAAGCTTTCTTT. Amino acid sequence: CASMGPRRGTEAFF.

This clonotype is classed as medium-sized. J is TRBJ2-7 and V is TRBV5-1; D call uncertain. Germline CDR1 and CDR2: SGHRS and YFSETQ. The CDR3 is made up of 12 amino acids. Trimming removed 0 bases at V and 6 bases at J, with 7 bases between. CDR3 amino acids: CASSLEAPEQYF. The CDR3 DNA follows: TGCGCCAGCAGCTTGGAAGCTCCCGAGCAGTACTTC.

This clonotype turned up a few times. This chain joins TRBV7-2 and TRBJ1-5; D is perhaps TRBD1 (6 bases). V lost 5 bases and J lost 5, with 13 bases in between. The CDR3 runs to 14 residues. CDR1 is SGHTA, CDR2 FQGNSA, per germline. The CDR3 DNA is TGTGCCAGCAGCGTTACAGGGAAGTATCAGCCCCAGCATTTT. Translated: CASSVTGKYQPQHF.

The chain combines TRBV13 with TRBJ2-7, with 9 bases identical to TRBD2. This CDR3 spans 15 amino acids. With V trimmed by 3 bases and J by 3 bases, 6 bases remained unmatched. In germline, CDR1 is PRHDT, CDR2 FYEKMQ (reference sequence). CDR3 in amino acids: CASSLGGSGSYEQYF. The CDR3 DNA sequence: TGTGCCAGCAGCTTGGGAGGTAGCGGGAGCTACGAGCAGTACTTC.

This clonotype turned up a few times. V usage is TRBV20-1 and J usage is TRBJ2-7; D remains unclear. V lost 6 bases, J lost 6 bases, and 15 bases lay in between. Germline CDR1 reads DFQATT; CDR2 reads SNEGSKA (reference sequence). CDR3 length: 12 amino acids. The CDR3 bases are TGCAGTGCCCAAAGTGGGGTATCCGAGCAGTACTTC. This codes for CSAQSGVSEQYF.

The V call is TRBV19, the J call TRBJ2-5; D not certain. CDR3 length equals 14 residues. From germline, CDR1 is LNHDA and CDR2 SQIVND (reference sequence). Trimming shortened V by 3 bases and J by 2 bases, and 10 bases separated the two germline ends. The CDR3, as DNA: TGTGCCAGTAGTATTAGGCACCCGCAAGAGACCCAGTACTTC. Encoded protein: CASSIRHPQETQYF.